Each of the 10 T cell receptor beta chains below was sequenced from the same sample in a study of blood T cell repertoires in COVID-19. Only in-frame clones appear in the TCRdb table, and some are missing; sequencing was by immunoSEQ multiplex PCR. The sample comprises 100,000 to 150,000 clones, around 81% of which are singletons, and roughly a sixth rests with the top ten. Sequences were obtained from peripheral blood. These receptors all come from a man aged 25 to 45 with COVID-19, enrolled during active disease.

This chain links TRBV7-2 with TRBJ2-2, with 7 bases identical to TRBD1. CDR3 length: 16 residues. V lost 4 bases to trimming and J lost 1 base; unmatched junction nucleotides: 6. Germline CDR1 SGHTA, CDR2 FQGNSA. The DNA for the CDR3 is TGTGCCAGCAGCTCGTTGACAGGGCAGAACACCGGGGAGCTGTTTTTT. Amino acid sequence: CASSSLTGQNTGELFF.

V is TRBV11-2 and J is TRBJ1-6, with D possibly TRBD1 on 6 matching bases. The V gene's germline CDR1 is SGHAT and CDR2 FQNNGV. The CDR3 is 20 amino acids. V lost 0 bases to trimming and J lost 9 bases, with 27 bases between them. CDR3 sequence: CASSLDRLGDTIMGISPLHF. The CDR3 DNA reads as TGTGCCAGCAGCTTAGATAGACTGGGGGACACTATTATGGGGATTTCACCCCTCCACTTT.

V gene TRBV23-1 combines with J gene TRBJ2-7; the D is unclear. TRBV23-1 is an ORF, with its function uncertain. Trimming stripped 6 bases from V and 3 bases from J, with 6 bases between. The CDR3 totals 11 residues. This chain's CDR3 is CASRQLYEQYF. In DNA, the CDR3 is TGCGCCAGCAGACAGCTCTACGAGCAGTACTTC.

V usage is TRBV28 and J usage is TRBJ1-1, with 10 bases identical to TRBD1. V was pared by 5 bases and J by 5 bases, with 2 bases of the junction left unmatched. This CDR3 comprises 13 residues. Germline V lookup: CDR1 MDHEN, CDR2 SYDVKM. The CDR3 spells CASSPGQGTEAFF. Written as DNA, the CDR3 is TGTGCCAGCAGTCCGGGACAGGGGACTGAAGCTTTCTTT.

This clone was observed a single time. The chain employs TRBV24-1 and TRBJ1-6, with 9 positions matching TRBD1. The CDR3 has 13 amino acids. The V gene end was trimmed by 10 bases and the J gene end by 9 bases; junction bases not matched to a gene: 6. Per the germline V gene, CDR1 is KGHDR and CDR2 is SFDVKD. CDR3 nucleotides: TGTGCCACTTCGGACAGGGGTGGTTCACCCCTCCACTTT. Protein: CATSDRGGSPLHF.

The genes are TRBV19 and TRBJ1-2; TRBD1 matches at 7 bases. Germline CDR1 and CDR2: LNHDA and SQIVND (reference sequence). Germline trimming cut 4 bases from V and 4 bases from J; bases unmatched to any gene: 3. The CDR3 is made up of 13 amino acids. The CDR3 region has the DNA TGTGCCAGTAGTAAACAGGGGTCCTATGGCTACACCTTC. The encoded protein is CASSKQGSYGYTF. The complete variable domain, with remaining parts taken from reference TRBV19 and TRBJ1-2, reads DGGITQSPKYLFRKEGQNVTLSCEQNLNHDAMYWYRQDPGQGLRLIYYSQIVNDFQKGDIAEGYSVSREKKESFPLTVTSAQKNPTAFYLCASSKQGSYGYTFGSGTRLTVV.

The chain carries TRBV6-4 and TRBJ2-3; 7 nucleotides line up with TRBD1. Germline V CDR1 and CDR2: MRHNA, SNTAGT. With V trimmed by 5 bases and J by 0 bases, 5 bases remained unmatched. The CDR3 is 15 residues long. Here the CDR3 reads CASSLQGESTDTQYF. CDR3 nucleotides: TGTGCCAGCAGTCTCCAGGGGGAAAGCACAGATACGCAGTATTTT.

V gene TRBV6-4 combines with J gene TRBJ2-1; 8 positions match TRBD1. Germline trimming cut 4 bases from V and 2 bases from J; bases unmatched to any gene: 4. This CDR3 comprises 15 residues. The germline V gene has CDR1 MRHNA and CDR2 SNTAGT. The chain's CDR3 is CASSARTGTYNEQFF. CDR3 coding DNA: TGTGCCAGCAGTGCCCGGACAGGGACCTACAATGAGCAGTTCTTC.

This chain joins TRBV7-2 and TRBJ1-6; 9 nucleotides align to TRBD1. Germline V gene lookup returns CDR1 SGHTA and CDR2 FQGNSA. The CDR3 is made up of 16 amino acids. V lost 2 bases and J lost 4; bases outside the gene matches: 3. CDR3 loop: CASSLIGQGYNSPLHF. CDR3 sequence (DNA): TGTGCCAGCAGCTTAATTGGACAGGGGTATAATTCACCCCTCCACTTT.

This clone was detected many times. The V gene is TRBV6-1, the J gene TRBJ2-1; the D gene is possibly TRBD2 (5 bases). Trimming cost V 1 base and J 3 bases, with 10 bases left between them. The germline V gene has CDR1 MNHNS and CDR2 SASEGT. The CDR3 sequence is 15 residues long. The DNA for the CDR3 is TGTGCCAGCAGTGAAGAGTTAGAGGGCTACAATGAGCAGTTCTTC. This gives the protein CASSEELEGYNEQFF.